The sequence of this T cell receptor (beta chain) was determined in a study of cytotoxic CD8 clonotypes in ibrutinib-treated CLL. Trimming shortened V by 6 bases and J by 7 bases, and 10 bases separated the two germline ends. The CDR3 contains 12 residues. Germline V gives CDR1 KGHSH, CDR2 LQKENI. Generated by immunoSEQ multiplex PCR, the TCRdb table keeps only in-frame clones and is missing some. The table records roughly 160,000 clones, approximately 80% of them present only once. This clone was seen more than once but under ten times. The V and J genes are TRBV18 and TRBJ1-5; D is unresolved. The sequence derives from a human donor with chronic lymphocytic leukemia. The material sequenced was PBMCs, taken after 24 months of ibrutinib treatment. CDR3 in DNA: TGTGCCAGCTCGAGGGCTGGGCAGCCCCAGCATTTT. It is translated as CASSRAGQPQHF.